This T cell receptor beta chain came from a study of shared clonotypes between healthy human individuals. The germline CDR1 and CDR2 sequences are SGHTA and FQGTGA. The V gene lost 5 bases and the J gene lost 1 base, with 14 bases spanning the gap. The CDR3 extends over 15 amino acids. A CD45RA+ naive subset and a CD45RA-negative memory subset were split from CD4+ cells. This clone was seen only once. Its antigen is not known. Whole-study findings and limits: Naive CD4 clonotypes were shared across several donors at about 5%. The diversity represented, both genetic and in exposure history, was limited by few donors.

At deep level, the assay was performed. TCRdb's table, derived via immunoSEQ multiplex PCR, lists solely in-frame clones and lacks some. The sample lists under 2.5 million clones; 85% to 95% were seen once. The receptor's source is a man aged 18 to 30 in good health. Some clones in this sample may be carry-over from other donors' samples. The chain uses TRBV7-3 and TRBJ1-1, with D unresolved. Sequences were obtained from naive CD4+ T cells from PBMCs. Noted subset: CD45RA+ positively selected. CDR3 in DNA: TGTGCCAGCAGCAAACAACCGGCGGAGAACACTGAAGCTTTCTTT. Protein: CASSKQPAENTEAFF.